The rows below give T cell receptor beta chains drawn from one sample of a study of T cells in Graves' hyperthyroidism and ophthalmopathy. TCRdb analysed the multiplex PCR reads with MiXCR anew, one entry per CDR3 protein. Of 95,000 to 110,000 distinct CDR3 sequences detected, 47% appear once; the ten largest clones hold roughly 25%. Material: blood. The receptor set was obtained from a man between 35 and 55 years old with Graves' hyperthyroidism. Both conserved end residues are part of each CDR3. Each record gives: clone size, D gene, V gene, J gene, CDR3 DNA, CDR3 protein. D genes are given only for firm matches. The size entry is marked missing in some rows and otherwise reads once, few, many or a size class.

size: many; D: TRBD1; V: TRBV6-5; J: TRBJ1-4; DNA: TGTGCCAGCAGTCAGCAAACAGGGGGAGCGGAAAAACTGTTTTTT; CDR3: CASSQQTGGAEKLFF
size: -; D: TRBD1; V: TRBV7-9; J: TRBJ2-6; DNA: TGTGCCAGCAGTGCCGGGACAGGGGGACTAGGAATCCCTGGGGCCAACGTCCTGACTTTC; CDR3: CASSAGTGGLGIPGANVLTF
size: many; D: -; V: TRBV11-3; J: TRBJ2-3; DNA: TGTGCCAGCACTCCGGGCACAGATACGCAGTATTTT; CDR3: CASTPGTDTQYF
size: once; D: TRBD2; V: TRBV6-2/TRBV6-3; J: TRBJ2-2; DNA: TGTGCCAGCAGCCGTACTAGGGAGGGATTTGTTTACACCGGGGAGCTGCTTTTT; CDR3: CASSRTREGFVYTGELLF
size: many; D: -; V: TRBV24-1; J: TRBJ2-2; DNA: TGTGCCACCAGTGACAGGGACCGTTTCAGCGGGGAGCTGTTTTTT; CDR3: CATSDRDRFSGELFF
size: -; D: TRBD2; V: TRBV24-1; J: TRBJ2-2; DNA: TGTGCCACCAGTGGGACTAGCGGGGAGCTGTTTTTT; CDR3: CATSGTSGELFF
size: medium-sized; D: TRBD1; V: TRBV29-1; J: TRBJ1-4; DNA: TGCAGCGTTGAAGCCCTGCAGGGGGCGGGTGAAAAACTGTTTTTT; CDR3: CSVEALQGAGEKLFF
size: once; D: -; V: TRBV7-8; J: TRBJ2-7; DNA: TGTGCCAGCAGCTTCCCCCACCTCGAGCAGTACTTC; CDR3: CASSFPHLEQYF
size: -; D: TRBD2; V: TRBV24-1; J: TRBJ2-3; DNA: TGTGCCAGCAGGCTCCGACTTAGCGGGAACACAGATACGCAGTATTTT; CDR3: CASRLRLSGNTDTQYF
size: -; D: TRBD1; V: TRBV2; J: TRBJ2-1; DNA: TGTGCCAGCAGTGAAGGGACAGGGGGGACCACAGATACGCAGTTCTTC; CDR3: CASSEGTGGTTDTQFF
size: -; D: TRBD1; V: TRBV7-2; J: TRBJ2-5; DNA: TGTGCCAGCAGCGCCGGGACAGGGCGAGAGACCCAGTACTTC; CDR3: CASSAGTGRETQYF
size: many; D: -; V: TRBV9; J: TRBJ1-6; DNA: TGTGCCAGCAGCGCCTACGACGGTGGTTTTAATTCACCCCTCCACTTT; CDR3: CASSAYDGGFNSPLHF
size: many; D: -; V: TRBV11-3; J: TRBJ1-2; DNA: TGTGCCAGCAGCCACTCAGGGAACTATGGCTACACCTTC; CDR3: CASSHSGNYGYTF
size: -; D: -; V: TRBV7-9; J: TRBJ2-5; DNA: TGTGCCAGCAGCTTTCTAGGGGTCGGAGAGACCCAGTACTTC; CDR3: CASSFLGVGETQYF
size: -; D: -; V: TRBV28; J: TRBJ2-3; DNA: TGTGCCAGCAGTCCCGGGCCAGGCACAGATACGCAGTATTTT; CDR3: CASSPGPGTDTQYF
size: -; D: TRBD2; V: TRBV2; J: TRBJ2-7; DNA: TGTGCCAGCAGTGGGGGACTAGCAGGGTTCGAGCTGTACTTC; CDR3: CASSGGLAGFELYF
size: many; D: -; V: TRBV24-1; J: TRBJ1-5; DNA: TGTGCCACCAGCTTCCAGGGGTATCAGCCCCAGCATTTT; CDR3: CATSFQGYQPQHF
size: -; D: -; V: TRBV7-9; J: TRBJ1-2; DNA: TGTGCCAGCAGTCCCTACAGGGAACCTCGAGGTGGCTACACCTTC; CDR3: CASSPYREPRGGYTF
size: -; D: -; V: TRBV7-6; J: TRBJ2-1; DNA: TGTGCCGGCAGCCCCGAAATAGGGCTCACCTACAATGAGCAGTTCTTC; CDR3: CAGSPEIGLTYNEQFF
size: -; D: -; V: TRBV7-4; J: TRBJ2-2; DNA: TGTGCCAGCAGCTCATCCGGGGGCGGGGATTTCAACACCGGGGAGCTGTTTTTT; CDR3: CASSSSGGGDFNTGELFF
size: -; D: -; V: TRBV10-3; J: TRBJ2-1; DNA: TGTGCCATCAGTGAAGGGGGAGGGCCTCCCTACAATGGGCAGTTCTTC; CDR3: CAISEGGGPPYNGQFF
size: few; D: -; V: TRBV28; J: TRBJ2-2; DNA: TGTGCCAGCAGTTTTTGGGGTTCGGAGAACACCGGGGAGCTGTTTTTT; CDR3: CASSFWGSENTGELFF
size: many; D: TRBD1; V: TRBV7-9; J: TRBJ1-6; DNA: TGTGCCAGCAGCCCCGGACAGGGCAGCTCCTATAATTCACCCCTCCACTTT; CDR3: CASSPGQGSSYNSPLHF
size: few; D: -; V: TRBV2; J: TRBJ2-5; DNA: TGTGCCAGCAGTGTGAGTAGACAAGAGACCCAGTACTTC; CDR3: CASSVSRQETQYF
size: many; D: -; V: TRBV6-1; J: TRBJ2-2; DNA: TGTGCCAGCACGGCAAACCTGGGGACCGGGGAGCTGTTTTTT; CDR3: CASTANLGTGELFF
size: -; D: -; V: TRBV6-5; J: TRBJ1-5; DNA: TGTGCCAGCAGTAAGGACAGTAGCAATCAGCCCCAGCATTTT; CDR3: CASSKDSSNQPQHF
size: -; D: TRBD1; V: TRBV2; J: TRBJ1-1; DNA: TGTGCCAACAACCCGACAGGGACCGGCACTGAAGCTTTCTTC; CDR3: CANNPTGTGTEAFF
size: many; D: -; V: TRBV7-2; J: TRBJ2-1; DNA: TGTGCCAGCAGCTTAGCGTACGGGAATCATGAGCAGTTCTTC; CDR3: CASSLAYGNHEQFF
size: -; D: -; V: TRBV25-1; J: TRBJ2-2; DNA: TGTGCCAGCAGTGGTTTGACTTCCCCTACAACCGGGGAGCTGTTTTTT; CDR3: CASSGLTSPTTGELFF
size: many; D: -; V: TRBV5-1; J: TRBJ2-2; DNA: TGCGCCAGCAGCTCCGGGCCGGGTTCCGGGGAGCTGTTTTTT; CDR3: CASSSGPGSGELFF
size: -; D: -; V: TRBV7-8; J: TRBJ2-7; DNA: TGTGCCAGCGGCCGGATTACGAGCTACGAGCAGTACTTC; CDR3: CASGRITSYEQYF
size: many; D: -; V: TRBV28; J: TRBJ1-2; DNA: TGTGCCAGCAGTTTAGAAAGTGGCTACACCTTC; CDR3: CASSLESGYTF
size: many; D: -; V: TRBV14; J: TRBJ1-3; DNA: TGTGCCAGCAGCCAAGACCGACCGATCTCTGGAAACACCATATATTTT; CDR3: CASSQDRPISGNTIYF
size: once; D: -; V: TRBV9; J: TRBJ1-1; DNA: TGTGCCAGCAGCGTAGCTGAAGCTTTCTTT; CDR3: CASSVAEAFF
size: many; D: -; V: TRBV11-1; J: TRBJ2-1; DNA: TGTGCCAGCAGCGAGAGCGTAAGCTCCTACAATGAGCAGTTCTTC; CDR3: CASSESVSSYNEQFF
size: many; D: -; V: TRBV11-3; J: TRBJ2-1; DNA: TGTGCCAGCAGCCACATATCGACAGACTACTACAATGAGCAGTTCTTC; CDR3: CASSHISTDYYNEQFF
size: -; D: -; V: TRBV2; J: TRBJ1-1; DNA: TGTGCCAGCAGCGGGAGGGTCTACTTTGTAGCTTTCTTT; CDR3: CASSGRVYFVAFF
size: many; D: TRBD2; V: TRBV5-8; J: TRBJ2-3; DNA: TGTGCCAGCAGTTTTGGGACTAGCGGTAGCACAGATACGCAGTATTTT; CDR3: CASSFGTSGSTDTQYF
size: many; D: -; V: TRBV19; J: TRBJ2-3; DNA: TGTGCCAGCAAACAACCGGGACTTGGCACAGATACGCAGTATTTT; CDR3: CASKQPGLGTDTQYF
size: once; D: -; V: TRBV25-1; J: TRBJ1-1; DNA: TGTGCCTGGAGACCTGGACGGATGAACACTGAAGCTTTCTTT; CDR3: CAWRPGRMNTEAFF
size: many; D: -; V: TRBV19; J: TRBJ2-1; DNA: TGTGCCAGTAGTTCGGAGACAGCTTACAATGAGCAGTTCTTC; CDR3: CASSSETAYNEQFF
size: many; D: -; V: TRBV6-9; J: TRBJ1-1; DNA: TGTGCCAGCACCCCTATAAGGCAGGAAGCTTTCTTT; CDR3: CASTPIRQEAFF
size: many; D: -; V: TRBV5-1; J: TRBJ2-7; DNA: TGCGCCAGCAGCGTCCCTTCCTACGAGCAGTACTTC; CDR3: CASSVPSYEQYF
size: many; D: -; V: TRBV2; J: TRBJ2-1; DNA: TGTGCCAGCAGTGGGGACCGCCCGGGTACTAATGAGCAGTTCTTC; CDR3: CASSGDRPGTNEQFF
size: many; D: -; V: TRBV5-1; J: TRBJ1-3; DNA: TGCGCCAGCAGCTTGTCCCTCAACTCTGGAAACACCATATATTTT; CDR3: CASSLSLNSGNTIYF
size: -; D: -; V: TRBV20-1; J: TRBJ2-5; DNA: TGCAGTGCTAGATCTAGCGCCCAAGAGACCCAGTACTTC; CDR3: CSARSSAQETQYF
size: once; D: -; V: TRBV15; J: TRBJ1-1; DNA: TGTGCCACCAGCAGAGATATTGTGAACACGGAAGCTTCCTTT; CDR3: CATSRDIVNTEASF
size: many; D: TRBD2; V: TRBV19; J: TRBJ2-7; DNA: TGTGCCAGTAGTCAAACTAGCGGGAGTAACCACGAGCAGTACTTC; CDR3: CASSQTSGSNHEQYF
size: -; D: -; V: TRBV29-1; J: TRBJ2-5; DNA: TGCAGCGTTGACCAGGGTGAGACCCAGTACTTC; CDR3: CSVDQGETQYF
size: many; D: -; V: TRBV7-2; J: TRBJ2-5; DNA: TGTGCCAGCAGCTTCCTCCGGGCGGAGGAGGGAGAGACCCAGTACTTC; CDR3: CASSFLRAEEGETQYF
size: -; D: TRBD1; V: TRBV15; J: TRBJ1-2; DNA: TGTGCCACCAGCAGAAGGGACAGTTCGGGCTACACCTTC; CDR3: CATSRRDSSGYTF
size: few; D: -; V: TRBV6-5; J: TRBJ2-2; DNA: TGTGCCAGCACCGCACAACAGGGACCCGCCGGGGAGCTGTTTTTT; CDR3: CASTAQQGPAGELFF